This T cell receptor (beta chain) was documented in a study of a mutant IDH1 vaccine in newly diagnosed glioma (TCRdb year 2021). At the level of the whole study: Patients were given eight vaccinations, in weeks 1, 3, 5, 7, 11, 15, 19 and 23, which matched visits V03 through V10. Vaccination started 4-6 weeks after radiotherapy alone, or was given together with temozolomide cycles in the groups whose treatment included chemotherapy. Of the 25 to 40 patients who were treated, approximately 60% were male and about 40% were female, and the mean age was approximately 40 years. Before enrollment, patients had received standard therapy of radiotherapy alone, temozolomide alone, or radiochemotherapy with temozolomide; most received the combination. Peripheral blood samples were drawn at six visits, namely V03 (baseline), V05, V07, V10, V12 and V13. Longitudinal TCRB deep sequencing was performed for roughly 24 treated patients wherever samples were available for exploratory analyses. General findings and caveats noted by the study authors: Changes in the top peripheral T cell clonotypes picked up by TCRB sequencing did not appear to be linked to pseudoprogression. Selection of PBMC samples for TCRB deep sequencing was based on availability. The authors noted that analyses of patient blood samples could not be reproduced because of sample limitations. Immune responses induced by the vaccine were seen in around 93% of patients across multiple MHC alleles.

Details on this clone: Its antigen remains unidentified. Base quality data are lacking; no much larger clone is found one base away.

Library preparation was by the immunoSEQ multiplex PCR assay. Rearranged TCR beta chain sequences were amplified using the hsTCRB Kit according to the manufacturer's protocol. TCRB libraries were sequenced on an Illumina MiSeq. The published analysis was carried out like this. The proprietary platform of the kit vendor was used for demultiplexing, trimming and gene mapping. TCRdb retrieved this table from immuneACCESS and kept in-frame rearrangements only. Not all clones are present; in checked studies, unresolved V genes account for under half, and no reason is known for the remainder. From that table come the V and J calls and clone size; the DNA was used to work out D and trimming. This sample comprises around 33,000 clones, nearly 90% of them detected only once. The ten largest clonotypes hold around 21% of the sample. The time point label, read with the paper, signifies: week 11, during vaccination. Each vaccine dose was 300 ug of a 20-mer mutant IDH1 peptide in Montanide, given subcutaneously with topical imiquimod. The donors had newly diagnosed IDH1-mutant astrocytomas of WHO grade 3 or 4 that showed loss of nuclear ATRX. The samples were drawn from NOA16, a multicentre, single-arm, open-label phase I trial in Germany that tested a mutant IDH1 peptide vaccine in humans for the first time. Genomic DNA for TCRB sequencing was isolated from EDTA blood with the DNeasy Blood and Tissue Kit.

The sequence came from a man aged 18 to 29 with glioma. This material consisted of PBMCs, taken from a glioma patient whose treatment included an IDH1 peptide vaccine.

The nucleotide sequence is given as TGTGCCAGCAGCCAGCGAAAGAAGAGCTACAATGAGCAGTTCTTC. Translation gives CASSQRKKSYNEQFF. The V gene is TRBV7-9 and the J gene is TRBJ2-1, with an unclear D gene assignment. Looking up the germline V gene (reference sequence) yields CDR1 SEHNR and CDR2 FQNEAQ. Its CDR3 holds 15 amino acids, cysteine through phenylalanine. Of the read, only the CDR3 DNA is kept; its 45 bases are in frame from base 1. V loses 5 bases of germline sequence and J loses 3 bases, and the interval between the two ends is 14 bases.